This TCR beta chain was profiled in a study of blood T cell repertoires in COVID-19. On the study more broadly: COVID-19 samples collected from the United States, Italy and Spain covered acute and convalescent phases. T cells, B-cell-depleted T cells, or PBMCs provided the cDNA or gDNA that served as material.

Original processing notes: Estimated nucleated cell counts came from reference gene primer amplification. Sequencing used immunoSEQ multiplex PCR; TCRdb keeps in-frame clones, though not all of them. The V and J calls and clone size come from that table; D and trimming were worked out from the DNA. Of 350,000 to 550,000 clones listed, roughly 89% are singletons. The sequencing input was peripheral blood. This clonotype originated in a woman in her twenties or thirties with acute or convalescent COVID-19.

The DNA of the CDR3 is TGTGCCACCAGTGCTGGTCCCAGTAGCAATCAGCCCCAGCATTTT. Translation: CATSAGPSSNQPQHF. The chain joins TRBV24-1 to TRBJ1-5; D not certain. V lost 5 bases, J lost 0 bases, and 10 bases lay in between. Looked up from germline, CDR1 is KGHDR and CDR2 is SFDVKD. The CDR3 is 15 amino acids.